The rows below give T cell receptor beta chains drawn from one sample of a study of T cell responses to AZD1222 COVID-19 vaccine. The data were produced by immunoSEQ multiplex PCR, yet TCRdb's version contains in-frame clones alone and is incomplete. The data show 110,000 to 150,000 clones, with more than 85% seen just once and under 4.5% held by the top ten. The material sequenced was peripheral blood, taken on day 0 of AZD1222 vaccination. These receptors were taken from an adult in good health. The CDR3 runs from the conserved cysteine through the conserved F or W. The D gene is left open where the match is weak. Only part of the rows carry a size: once, few, many, or a class if the clone is expanded.

j_call d_call clone_size v_call cdr3_nt cdr3_aa
TRBJ2-2 . once TRBV25-1 TGTGCCAGCAGTAAGGGAGGAGGTGGGGTTGCCGGCACCGGGGAGCTGTTTTTT CASSKGGGGVAGTGELFF
TRBJ2-1 . . TRBV11-2 TGTGCCAGCAGCACGGACGGGAATGAGCAGTTCTTC CASSTDGNEQFF
TRBJ1-5 TRBD1 few TRBV24-1 TGTGCCACCAGTGATGCCGGGACAGGGAATAGCAATCAGCCCCAGCATTTT CATSDAGTGNSNQPQHF
TRBJ1-5 TRBD1 . TRBV5-1 TGCGCCAGCAGCCCGGACGACAGGGGCAATCAGCCCCAGCATTTT CASSPDDRGNQPQHF
TRBJ2-7 . . TRBV6-2/TRBV6-3 TGTGCCAGCAGTTATGGGACATCCCCGTACGAGCAGTACTTC CASSYGTSPYEQYF
TRBJ2-7 TRBD2 . TRBV4-1 TGCGCCAGCAGCCAAGGCGGGACTAGCGGTTCCTACGAGCAGTACTTC CASSQGGTSGSYEQYF
TRBJ2-5 . few TRBV11-2 TGTGCCAGCAGCTTTAGGGCTATCCAAGAGACCCAGTACTTC CASSFRAIQETQYF
TRBJ1-1 TRBD1 . TRBV12-5 TGTGCTAGCGACGAGAACAGGGGAGTTGAAGCTTTCTTT CASDENRGVEAFF
TRBJ2-1 TRBD2 . TRBV19 TGTGCCAGTAGTCCACTACTAGCGGCCAAAAATGAGCAGTTCTTC CASSPLLAAKNEQFF
TRBJ1-1 . . TRBV12-5 TGTGCTAGTGGTCCTCGGTTAGCAGATCGCACTGAAGCTTTCTTT CASGPRLADRTEAFF
TRBJ1-2 TRBD1 . TRBV6-4 TGTGCCAGCACCGCAGGCCGGGACAGGGGCTACACCTTC CASTAGRDRGYTF
TRBJ2-5 TRBD2 . TRBV5-1 TGCGCCAGCAGCTTGGAAGCGGGAAGGGAGACCCAGTACTTC CASSLEAGRETQYF
TRBJ2-3 TRBD2 . TRBV4-1 TGCGCCAGCAGCCAAGTCGGACTAGCCACAGATACGCAGTATTTT CASSQVGLATDTQYF
TRBJ2-3 TRBD2 . TRBV18 TGTGCCAGCTCGTCACTAGCGGGGGCCACAGATACGCAGTATTTT CASSSLAGATDTQYF
TRBJ2-5 . . TRBV5-1 TGCGCCAGCAGCGGTGGGACAACAGAGACCCAGTACTTC CASSGGTTETQYF
TRBJ1-6 . . TRBV28 TGTGCCAGCAGTTCCTATCGGGGCCCCAATTCACCCCTCCACTTT CASSSYRGPNSPLHF
TRBJ1-1 . . TRBV11-2 TGTGCCAGCAGCCACGGGCAGGGACTTCTCGGGAACACTGAAGCTTTCTTT CASSHGQGLLGNTEAFF
TRBJ1-1 . . TRBV14 TGTGCCAGCAGCTTCCGGATGGCGGACCGAGATGAAGCTTTCTTT CASSFRMADRDEAFF
TRBJ2-2 TRBD1 . TRBV12-5 TGTGCTAGTGGTTTGGCGCTGGGACAGTTTTCCGGGGAGCTGTTTTTT CASGLALGQFSGELFF
TRBJ1-3 . . TRBV7-2 TGTGCCAGCAGCTTAGTCGGCGGAGGAAACACCATATATTTT CASSLVGGGNTIYF
TRBJ1-2 . . TRBV11-2 TGTGCCAGCAGCTTAGTTTTTCTGCAGCCCAACTATGGCTACACCTTC CASSLVFLQPNYGYTF
TRBJ2-7 TRBD2 . TRBV28 TGTGCCAGCAGTTTATTCCGCGGGACTAGCGGGAGGGCCGCCGAGCAGTACTTC CASSLFRGTSGRAAEQYF
TRBJ1-5 . . TRBV24-1 TGTGCCACCAGTGTCGGGTTTAACCAGCCCCAGCATTTT CATSVGFNQPQHF